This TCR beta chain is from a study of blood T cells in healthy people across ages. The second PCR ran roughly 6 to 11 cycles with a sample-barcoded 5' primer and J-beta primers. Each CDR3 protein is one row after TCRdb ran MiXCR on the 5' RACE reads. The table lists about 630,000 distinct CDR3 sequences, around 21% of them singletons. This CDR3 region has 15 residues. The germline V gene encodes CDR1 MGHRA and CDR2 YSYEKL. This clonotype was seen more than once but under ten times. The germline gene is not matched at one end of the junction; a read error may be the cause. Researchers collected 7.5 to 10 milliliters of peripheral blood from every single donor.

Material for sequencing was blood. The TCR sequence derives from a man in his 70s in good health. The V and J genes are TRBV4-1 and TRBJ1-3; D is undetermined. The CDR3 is CASSQVSISGNTIYF. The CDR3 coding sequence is TGCGCCAGTAGCCAAGTTAGTATCTCTGGAAACACCATATATTTT.